The 20 T cell receptor beta chains listed next were all sequenced from one sample in a study of T cell changes during pregnancy in multiple sclerosis. Clones were read by immunoSEQ multiplex PCR, and TCRdb kept only the in-frame ones, dropping some. This table holds over 40,000 clones, around 90% found once. The input for sequencing was CD8+ T cells from peripheral blood mononuclear cells, taken after pregnancy. The receptors were sampled from a female donor in good health, enrolled as a control in a pregnancy study.

The chain links TRBV7-9 to TRBJ2-4; maybe TRBD1 (5 bases). The V and J ends lost 5 bases and 2 bases respectively, with 16 bases between them. This CDR3 has 16 residues. From germline, CDR1 is SEHNR and CDR2 FQNEAQ (reference sequence). Here the CDR3 reads CASSRDSSSSKNIQYF. The CDR3 region has the DNA TGTGCCAGCAGCCGAGACAGTTCTAGTTCCAAAAACATTCAGTACTTC.

J is TRBJ1-5 and V is TRBV15; no definite D call. The CDR3 loop spans 13 amino acids. CDR1 is LNHNV, CDR2 YYDKDF, per germline (reference sequence). V lost 8 bases and J lost 5, with 13 bases in between. This chain's CDR3 is CATSPTRYQPQHF. CDR3 bases: TGTGCCACCTCGCCAACCCGGTATCAGCCCCAGCATTTT.

The genes are TRBV13 and TRBJ1-3, with no clear D. Per the germline V gene, CDR1 is PRHDT and CDR2 is FYEKMQ (reference sequence). The CDR3 is 13 residues long. V dropped 2 bases and J dropped 7 bases, with 9 bases sitting between them. The CDR3 bases are TGTGCCAGCAGCTTAAGAATCGGGAACACCATATATTTT. It encodes CASSLRIGNTIYF.

The CDR3: CAIGEGGLDEQFF. The CDR3 region has the DNA TGTGCCATCGGGGAGGGGGGCCTCGATGAGCAGTTCTTC. J is TRBJ2-1 and V is TRBV10-3; weak D call: TRBD2 (7 bases). Trimming removed 8 bases at V and 8 bases at J, with 16 bases between. The CDR3 length is 13 residues. CDR1 is ENHRY and CDR2 is SYGVKD in the germline V gene.

The V call is TRBV4-1, the J call TRBJ1-2, with TRBD1 matching over 7 bases. Looked up from germline, CDR1 is MGHRA and CDR2 is YSYEKL. The CDR3 spans 16 residues. Unmatched junction bases numbered 12, after V lost 4 bases and J lost 4 bases. The CDR3 coding sequence is TGCGCCAGCAGCCGGGACAGCGACACTACGACCTATGGCTACACCTTC. Translating it yields CASSRDSDTTTYGYTF.

V usage is TRBV4-3 and J usage is TRBJ2-7; D gene uncertain. V lost 0 bases and J lost 3, with 18 bases in between. Germline V lookup: CDR1 LGHNA, CDR2 YSLEER. This CDR3 is built from 17 residues. In DNA form, the CDR3 reads TGCGCCAGCAGCCAAGATGAGACTGGGTGGTTAGGCTACGAGCAGTACTTC. Its protein product is CASSQDETGWLGYEQYF.

The chain joins TRBV4-2 to TRBJ2-7; 8 bases map to TRBD1. The germline CDR1 and CDR2 sequences are LGHNA and YNFKEQ. The CDR3 has 14 amino acids. V trimming: 3 bases; J trimming: 1 base; junction bases outside the gene matches: 2. The CDR3 nucleotides are TGTGCCAGCAGCCATAGGACAGGGTCCTACGAGCAGTACTTC. Protein product: CASSHRTGSYEQYF.

In the case of this clone: At one boundary the junction diverges from the germline segment, which might be a read error. The rearrangement links TRBV10-3 to TRBJ2-1; TRBD2 aligns across 11 bases. The germline gives CDR1 ENHRY, CDR2 SYGVKD. CDR3 length: 18 residues. In DNA form, the CDR3 reads TGTGCCATCAGCGAGTTACTAGCGGGGGCCTCAACGGGCAATGAGCAGTTCTTC. It specifies CAISELLAGASTGNEQFF.

The rearrangement joins TRBV27 to TRBJ1-1; no definite D call. Trimming removed 7 bases at V and 0 bases at J, with 9 bases between. The CDR3 has 13 residues. Germline assignment: CDR1 MNHEY and CDR2 SMNVEV (reference sequence). This chain's CDR3 is CASNSGMNTEAFF. CDR3 sequence (DNA): TGTGCCAGCAATAGCGGGATGAACACTGAAGCTTTCTTT.

The rearrangement joins TRBV4-1 to TRBJ2-2; 15 bases map to TRBD2. The germline V gene has CDR1 MGHRA and CDR2 YSYEKL. Germline trimming cut 1 base from V and 0 bases from J; bases unmatched to any gene: 3. There are 19 residues in the CDR3. CDR3 DNA: TGCGCCAGCAGCCAAGGGGGACTAGCGGGGGGCACGAACACCGGGGAGCTGTTTTTT. Amino acids: CASSQGGLAGGTNTGELFF.

The chain links TRBV7-8 to TRBJ2-3; 12 positions agree with TRBD2. The CDR3 has 17 residues. J was trimmed by 6 bases and V by 5 bases; bases with no gene match: 12. Looked up from germline, CDR1 is SGHVS and CDR2 is FQNEAQ. The CDR3 DNA reads as TGTGCCAGCAGCCTGAGACTAGCGGGGGCTGACGGGGATACGCAGTATTTT. Protein: CASSLRLAGADGDTQYF.

By proportion, this clone is medium-sized. Different DNA sequences within this sample yield the same CDR3. The rearrangement joins TRBV4-3 to TRBJ2-5; 9 bases align to TRBD2. Germline CDR1 is LGHNA and CDR2 is YSLEER. The CDR3 length is 15 residues. Trimming at V came to 3 bases and at J to 1 base, leaving 3 bases not matched to a gene. CDR3 loop: CASSQRGGVQETQYF. The CDR3 coding sequence is TGCGCCAGCAGCCAGCGGGGGGGGGTCCAAGAGACCCAGTACTTC.

The chain is built from TRBV4-3 and TRBJ2-7; TRBD1 matches at 7 bases. Germline V lookup: CDR1 LGHNA, CDR2 YSLEER. The CDR3 sequence is 15 residues long. The trim removed 2 bases at V and 4 bases at J, leaving 8 bases unmatched. CDR3 sequence: CASSQLTGVPYEQYF. The CDR3 region has the DNA TGCGCCAGCAGCCAACTAACAGGGGTACCGTACGAGCAGTACTTC.

The chain links TRBV15 to TRBJ2-1; no definite D call. V was cut by 5 bases and J by 0 bases, with 8 bases left in between. The germline V gene encodes CDR1 LNHNV and CDR2 YYDKDF (reference sequence). This CDR3 contains 14 residues. The CDR3: CATSLYSSYNEQFF. In DNA form, the CDR3 reads TGTGCCACCAGCCTTTATAGCTCCTACAATGAGCAGTTCTTC.

The chain carries TRBV14 and TRBJ2-3, with TRBD2 as a possible D gene (6 bases). CDR1 and CDR2 (germline): SGHDN, FVKESK. Trimming took off 1 base at V and 4 bases at J, with 12 bases between the two ends. The CDR3 extends over 15 amino acids. The chain's CDR3 is CASSQGRGSSDTQYF. The CDR3 DNA follows: TGTGCCAGCAGCCAAGGGCGGGGATCATCAGATACGCAGTATTTT.

The chain employs TRBV9 and TRBJ2-7; D remains ambiguous. The V end was cut by 4 bases, the J end by 3 bases, with 5 bases between. Germline assignment: CDR1 SGDLS and CDR2 YYNGEE. This CDR3 has 11 residues. The CDR3 reads CASSPGYEQYF. The CDR3 DNA sequence: TGTGCCAGCAGCCCGGGCTACGAGCAGTACTTC.

This chain connects TRBV7-9 to TRBJ2-2, with 7 positions matching TRBD1. There are 16 residues in the CDR3. Trimming cost V 5 bases and J 0 bases; bases outside gene matches: 6. Germline assignment: CDR1 SEHNR and CDR2 FQNEAQ (reference sequence). CDR3 residues: CASSPWTGANTGELFF. The CDR3 DNA reads as TGTGCCAGCAGCCCATGGACAGGAGCGAACACCGGGGAGCTGTTTTTT.

The chain couples TRBV2 to TRBJ1-2; 7 bases agree with TRBD1. Germline loops: CDR1 SNHLY, CDR2 FYNNEI. The V gene end was trimmed by 4 bases and the J gene end by 4 bases; junction bases not matched to a gene: 6. The CDR3 is 14 amino acids. The CDR3 nucleotides are TGTGCCAGCAGTGGACAGGGATCCATCTATGGCTACACCTTC. This sequence encodes CASSGQGSIYGYTF.

V gene TRBV15 combines with J gene TRBJ2-1; D uncertain. Germline CDR1 is LNHNV and CDR2 is YYDKDF (reference sequence). The CDR3 is 16 residues long. Trimming pared 4 bases from V and 3 bases from J, leaving 16 bases between. In DNA form, the CDR3 reads TGTGCCACCAGCATTGAAAGAGAACTCCTCTACAATGAGCAGTTCTTC. Amino acids: CATSIERELLYNEQFF.

V gene TRBV4-2 combines with J gene TRBJ1-1, with D hard to call. Germline V gene lookup returns CDR1 LGHNA and CDR2 YNFKEQ. The CDR3 is 13 amino acids. Trimming shortened V by 0 bases and J by 4 bases, and 6 bases separated the two germline ends. Here the CDR3 DNA reads TGTGCCAGCAGCCAAGAAGTGGCCACTGAAGCTTTCTTT. It translates to CASSQEVATEAFF.